The sequence of this T cell receptor beta chain was determined in a study of shared clonotypes between healthy human individuals (TCRdb year 2020). General notes on the study: Three men and two women, aged 18 to 49 years, made up the cohort. For each donor, CD4 naive and CD4 memory were each given three plates, CD8 naive was given two plates, and CD8 memory was given one plate. To estimate repertoire size and how much clonotypes are shared between individuals, the study performed deep sequencing of blood TCR repertoires from a handful of healthy adults. To increase sequencing depth and limit assay-specific biases, TCR repertoire library preparation and sequencing were carried out by different laboratories using diverse techniques. Between about 0.85 and 8.9 billion PBMCs per donor were obtained by leukapheresis.

As for this clone: Its binding antigen is unknown. The sample holds no much larger clone one base away, and base qualities are not on file.

Healthy HIV-negative adults with no recently reported acute infections or vaccinations were included as donors. Only Caucasian adults living in Nashville, Tennessee, USA were represented among the donors. CD4+ T cells were enriched by magnetic negative selection; naive cells were then positively selected on CD45RA, and the negative fraction formed the memory subset. Blood was obtained by leukapheresis, after which PBMCs were separated by Ficoll-Histopaque density gradient centrifugation and cryopreserved in liquid nitrogen vapor phase. Analytical flow cytometry was used to check the purity and quantity of each magnetically sorted T cell population. Genomic DNA was isolated from every sorted fraction and measured by UV absorbance on a Nanodrop 2000c. Here is what the overall study found, with its caveats: The small number of donors limited the genetic and exposure-history diversity represented. Across four donors, roughly 5% of naive CD4, roughly 3.5% of naive CD8, approximately 2.5% of memory CD4, and roughly 0.41% of memory CD8 clonotypes were shared. Pairwise subsampling led to the expectation that sequencing depth would affect the degree of clonotype sharing among donors. Higher generation probabilities were observed for clonotypes shared by all four sorted-subset donors than for non-shared clonotypes. Estimated clonotype richness was generally larger for naive than for memory subsets. Incomplete sequencing was indicated by rarefaction of sorted-subset datasets, despite the large sequencing depth. Sampling was restricted to blood, and TCR repertoires in tissues likely differ from the TCR repertoires found in blood.

TCR CDR3 regions were amplified from genomic DNA by multiplex PCR using the deep immunoSEQ assay. For each cell subset, the extracted genomic DNA was distributed evenly across all wells of several immunoSEQ 96-well plates, and each plate served as one replicate. For sorted subsets, each replicate PCR was loaded with about 0.2 ug genomic DNA, equivalent to 30,000 or so T cell genomes. Purified libraries were measured with a Qubit 3.0 fluorometer, size-checked on a Bioanalyzer 2100, and measured again with the KAPA Library Quantification kit. Every immunoSEQ 96-well plate was sequenced on a separate single-read 150-cycle Illumina NextSeq 550 flow cell. The original methods were these. Because only junctional sequences without quality scores were contained in the immunoSEQ output, filtering matching that applied to full-length reads could not be performed. Sequences were annotated with PyIR, a Python wrapper for IgBLAST v1.9, and V/J genes and CDR3 were assigned using IMGT germline references. Reads with weak V/J assignments (E-value above 1e-6), missing CDR3, stop codons, out-of-frame junctions, or ambiguous translated residues were removed. A V3J clonotype was defined by an identical inferred V gene, J gene, and CDR3 amino acid sequence. To compute the percentage overlap between repertoires, the number of shared unique clonotypes was divided by the size of the smaller repertoire. RTK rarefaction, the Chao1 estimator, and Recon v2.1 estimates of unobserved clonotypes were used to assess repertoire richness. Generation probabilities were computed with OLGA for all TCRbeta clonotypes obtained by the gDNA method from several donors. TCRdb's version of the immuneACCESS table is confined to in-frame rearrangements and falls short of the full clone set. An unresolved V gene accounts for under half of the shortfall where checked; the remainder is of unknown origin. That table furnishes V, J and clone size, whereas the DNA furnished D and trimming. The sample table holds about 510,000 clones, of which approximately 95% were seen once. The ten biggest clones cover roughly 0.06% of the sample.

Germline trimming: 6 bases from V, 4 bases from J; junction bases outside gene matches: 9. The germline V gene (reference sequence) supplies CDR1 LNHDA and CDR2 SQIVND. The CDR3, cysteine through phenylalanine, is 16 amino acids long. Only CDR3 DNA is held: 48 bases, read in frame from base 1. The specimen was naive CD4+ T cells sorted from blood. Sample cell subset or site, as interpreted from the label and publication: CD45RA+ positively selected. Recombination joined TRBV19 with TRBJ1-1; TRBD1 fits 12 bases in the junction. This TCR was sampled from a woman aged 30 to 39 in good health. The DNA sequence is as follows: TGTGCCAGTAGACCAGGGGGACAGGGGGCCAGCACTGAAGCTTTCTTT. It translates as CASRPGGQGASTEAFF.